This TCR beta chain was sequenced in a study of T cell responses to AZD1222 COVID-19 vaccine. Data came from immunoSEQ multiplex PCR; TCRdb stores just in-frame clones and leaves some out. The table records fewer than 150,000 clones, 85% to 90% of them present only once. The study's findings and limits: Baseline antibody screening turned up just 6 or 7 seropositive AZD1222 recipients.

Concerning this clone: What it binds is not known.

V dropped 1 base and J dropped 8 bases, with 4 bases sitting between them. The CDR3 covers 12 residues. Germline loops: CDR1 SGHKS, CDR2 YYEKEE (reference sequence). The chain joins TRBV5-5 to TRBJ1-6; D unclear. The TCR originated in an adult who received the AZD1222 COVID-19 vaccine. Specimen: peripheral blood, collected 28 days after the second AZD1222 dose. Written as DNA, the CDR3 is TGTGCCAGCAGCTTGAGGGATTCACCCCTCCACTTT. Protein product: CASSLRDSPLHF.